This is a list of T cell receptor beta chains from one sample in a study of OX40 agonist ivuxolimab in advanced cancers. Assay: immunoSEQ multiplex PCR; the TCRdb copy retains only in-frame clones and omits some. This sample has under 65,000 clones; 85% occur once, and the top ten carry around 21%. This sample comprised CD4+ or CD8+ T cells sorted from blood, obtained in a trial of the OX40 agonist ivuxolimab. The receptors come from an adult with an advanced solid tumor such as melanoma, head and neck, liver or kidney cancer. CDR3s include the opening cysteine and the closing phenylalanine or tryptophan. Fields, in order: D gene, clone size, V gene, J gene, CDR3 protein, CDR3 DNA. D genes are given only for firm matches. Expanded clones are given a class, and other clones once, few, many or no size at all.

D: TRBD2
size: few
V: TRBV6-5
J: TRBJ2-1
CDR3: CASSYSRGGWNEQFF
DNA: TGTGCCAGCAGTTACTCCCGGGGGGGCTGGAATGAGCAGTTCTTC

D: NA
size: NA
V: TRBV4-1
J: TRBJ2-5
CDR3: CASSQEVATGLETQYF
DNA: TGCGCCAGCAGCCAAGAAGTGGCGACCGGACTAGAGACCCAGTACTTC

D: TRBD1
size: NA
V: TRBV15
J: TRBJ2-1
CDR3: CATSRLSGTGLWNEQFF
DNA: TGTGCCACCAGCAGACTTTCCGGGACAGGGTTATGGAATGAGCAGTTCTTC

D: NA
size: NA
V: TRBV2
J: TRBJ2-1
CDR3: CASTRDFRGNNEQFF
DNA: TGTGCCAGCACCAGAGACTTCCGAGGTAACAATGAGCAGTTCTTC

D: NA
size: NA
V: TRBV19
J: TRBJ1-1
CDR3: CASSIAPNTEAFF
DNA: TGTGCCAGTAGTATAGCCCCGAACACTGAAGCTTTCTTT

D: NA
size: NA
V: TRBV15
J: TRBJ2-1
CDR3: CATSPRRLAYNEQFF
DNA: TGTGCCACCAGCCCCCGCCGGCTTGCTTACAATGAGCAGTTCTTC

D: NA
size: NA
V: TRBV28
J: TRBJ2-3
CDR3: CASSLDSTDTQYF
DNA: TGTGCCAGCAGTTTGGATAGCACAGATACGCAGTATTTT

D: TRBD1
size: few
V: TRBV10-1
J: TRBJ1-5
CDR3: CASRFDRGNQPQHF
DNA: TGCGCCAGCAGGTTTGACAGGGGCAATCAGCCCCAGCATTTT

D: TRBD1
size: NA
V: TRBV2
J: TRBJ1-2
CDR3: CASSDGQDYGYTF
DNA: TGTGCCAGCAGCGACGGACAGGACTATGGCTACACCTTC

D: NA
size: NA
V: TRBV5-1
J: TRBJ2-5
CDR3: CASSFGSETQYF
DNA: TGCGCCAGCAGCTTCGGTTCGGAGACCCAGTACTTC

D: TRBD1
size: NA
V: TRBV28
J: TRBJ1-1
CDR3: CASSHRGRGTEAFF
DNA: TGTGCCAGCAGCCACAGGGGGCGCGGCACTGAAGCTTTCTTT

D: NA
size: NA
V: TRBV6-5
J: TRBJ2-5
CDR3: CASSDGGQETQYF
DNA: TGTGCCAGCAGTGACGGGGGTCAAGAGACCCAGTACTTC

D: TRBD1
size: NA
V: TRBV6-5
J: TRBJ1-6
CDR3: CASSSDRANSPLHF
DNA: TGTGCCAGCAGCTCGGACAGGGCCAATTCACCCCTCCACTTT

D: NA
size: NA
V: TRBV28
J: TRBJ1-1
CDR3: CASSLTTETEAFF
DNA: TGTGCCAGCAGTTTAACGACTGAAACTGAAGCTTTCTTT

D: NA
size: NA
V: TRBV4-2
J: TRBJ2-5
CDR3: CASSFDSETQYF
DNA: TGTGCCAGCAGCTTTGACTCGGAGACCCAGTACTTC

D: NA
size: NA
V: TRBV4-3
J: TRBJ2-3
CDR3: CASSQDRGTYTDTQYF
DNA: TGCGCCAGCAGCCAAGATCGAGGGACTTACACAGATACGCAGTATTTT

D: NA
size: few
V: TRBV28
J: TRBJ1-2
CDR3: CASSPPRDKDNYGYTF
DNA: TGTGCCAGCAGTCCCCCCCGGGACAAGGATAACTATGGCTACACCTTC

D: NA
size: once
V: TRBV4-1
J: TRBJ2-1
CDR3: CASSQDPYNEQFF
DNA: TGCGCCAGCAGCCAAGACCCCTACAATGAGCAGTTCTTC

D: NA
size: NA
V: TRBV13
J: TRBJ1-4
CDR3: CASSSGASLGREKLFF
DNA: TGTGCCAGCAGCTCCGGTGCCAGCCTAGGTCGGGAAAAACTGTTTTTT

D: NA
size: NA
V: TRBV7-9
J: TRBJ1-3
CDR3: CASSLAAGTEGNTIYF
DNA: TGTGCCAGCAGCTTAGCGGCGGGGACGGAGGGAAACACCATATATTTT

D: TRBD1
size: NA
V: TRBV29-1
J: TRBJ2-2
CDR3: CSVWGQGETGELFF
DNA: TGCAGCGTCTGGGGACAGGGAGAAACCGGGGAGCTGTTTTTT

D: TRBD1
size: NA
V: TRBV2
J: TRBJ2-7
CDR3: CASRGTAIYEQYF
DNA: TGTGCCAGCAGAGGGACAGCTATCTACGAGCAGTACTTC

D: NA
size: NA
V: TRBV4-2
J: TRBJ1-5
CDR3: CASSQDRGGPRQPQHF
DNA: TGTGCCAGCAGCCAAGATCGGGGAGGCCCTAGACAGCCCCAGCATTTT

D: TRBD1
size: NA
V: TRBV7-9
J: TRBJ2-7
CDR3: CASSSNRGRNRSYEQYF
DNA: TGTGCCAGCAGCTCTAACAGGGGGCGGAATCGCTCCTACGAGCAGTACTTC

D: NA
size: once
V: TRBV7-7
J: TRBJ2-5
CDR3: CASSPYLAQETQYF
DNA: TGTGCCAGCAGCCCCTACCTAGCACAAGAGACCCAGTACTTC

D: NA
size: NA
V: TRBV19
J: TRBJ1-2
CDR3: CASSMTGPRTNYGYTF
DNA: TGTGCCAGTAGCATGACCGGGCCGAGGACTAACTATGGCTACACCTTC

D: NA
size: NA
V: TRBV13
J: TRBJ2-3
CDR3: CASSPRGWGLTDTQYF
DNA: TGTGCCAGCAGCCCCCGGGGGTGGGGTCTCACAGATACGCAGTATTTT

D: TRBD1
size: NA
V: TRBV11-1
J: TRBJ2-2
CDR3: CASSLDYDRGQDTGELFF
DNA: TGTGCCAGCAGCCTAGATTATGACAGGGGGCAGGACACCGGGGAGCTGTTTTTT

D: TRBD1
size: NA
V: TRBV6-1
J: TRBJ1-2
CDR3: CASSEALPGQYGYTF
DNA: TGTGCCAGCAGTGAAGCGCTTCCGGGACAGTATGGCTACACCTTC

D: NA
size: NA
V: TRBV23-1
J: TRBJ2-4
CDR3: CASSQSGRGAKNIQYF
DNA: TGCGCCAGCAGTCAATCGGGGAGAGGGGCCAAAAACATTCAGTACTTC

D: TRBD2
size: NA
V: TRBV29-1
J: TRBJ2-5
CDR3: CSAPIKAGGTETQYF
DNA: TGCAGCGCCCCGATCAAAGCGGGGGGCACGGAGACCCAGTACTTC

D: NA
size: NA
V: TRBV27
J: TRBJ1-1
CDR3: CASKTYSGGEAFF
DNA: TGTGCCAGCAAGACCTACTCGGGCGGAGAAGCTTTCTTT

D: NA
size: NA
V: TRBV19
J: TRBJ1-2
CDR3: CASSIAETNYGYTF
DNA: TGTGCCAGTAGTATAGCAGAGACGAACTATGGCTACACCTTC

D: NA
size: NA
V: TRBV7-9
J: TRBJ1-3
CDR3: CASSPLDKDSGNTIYF
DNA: TGTGCCAGCAGCCCACTCGACAAAGACTCTGGAAACACCATATATTTT

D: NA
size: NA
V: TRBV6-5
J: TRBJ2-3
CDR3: CASGGRTDTQYF
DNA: TGTGCCAGCGGGGGCCGCACAGATACGCAGTATTTT

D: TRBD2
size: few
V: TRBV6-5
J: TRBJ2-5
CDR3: CASSYSLGGSQETQYF
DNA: TGTGCCAGCAGTTACTCCCTCGGGGGGTCCCAAGAGACCCAGTACTTC

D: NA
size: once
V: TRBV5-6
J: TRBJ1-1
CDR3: CASSWTDREAFF
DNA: TGTGCCAGCAGTTGGACAGACCGTGAAGCTTTCTTT

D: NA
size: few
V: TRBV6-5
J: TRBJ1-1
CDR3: CASSYSFRGNTEAFF
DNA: TGTGCCAGCAGTTACTCCTTTCGGGGGAACACTGAAGCTTTCTTT

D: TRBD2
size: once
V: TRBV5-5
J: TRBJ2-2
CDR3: CASSSWTSGNTGELFF
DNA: TGTGCCAGCAGCTCCTGGACTAGCGGCAACACCGGGGAGCTGTTTTTT

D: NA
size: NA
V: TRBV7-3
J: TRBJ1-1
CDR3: CASSLTGSIGEAFF
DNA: TGTGCCAGCAGCTTAACCGGCTCGATAGGTGAAGCTTTCTTT

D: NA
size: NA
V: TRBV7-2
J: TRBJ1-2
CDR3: CASSLVSGGDGYTF
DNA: TGTGCCAGCAGCTTAGTATCTGGGGGCGATGGCTACACCTTC

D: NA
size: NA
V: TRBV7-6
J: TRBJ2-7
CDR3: CASSNTGVRNEQYF
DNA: TGTGCCAGCAGCAACACGGGGGTTCGGAACGAGCAGTACTTC

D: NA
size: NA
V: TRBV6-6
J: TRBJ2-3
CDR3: CASSYDGTDTQYF
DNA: TGTGCCAGCAGTTACGATGGGACAGATACGCAGTATTTT